The TCR beta chain under discussion was sequenced for a study of blood T cells in healthy people across ages. Concerning this clonotype itself: The antigen remains undetermined.

Overall study findings and caveats: Long-lived donors had more naive CD4+ cells and higher diversity than aged donors.

The germline V and J ends were trimmed by 4 bases and 1 base, with 14 bases remaining between them. Germline loops: CDR1 ENHRY, CDR2 SYGVKD. The CDR3 has 16 amino acids. Primed by a sample-barcoded 5' primer and a J-beta primer mix, a second PCR proceeded for roughly 6 to 12 cycles. TCRdb reanalysed the 5' RACE reads using MiXCR and keeps one entry per CDR3 protein. Found here are over a million distinct CDR3 sequences, almost 60% of them singletons; the top ten hold over 5.5%. The chain carries TRBV10-3 and TRBJ2-4; possible D gene TRBD1, 5 bases. Input material: blood. This TCR was sampled from a man between 18 and 35 years old in good health. The DNA of the CDR3 is TGTGCCATCAGTGCTGGGGCCATGCTTGCCAAAAACATTCAGTACTTC. Its protein is CAISAGAMLAKNIQYF.